One sample yielded the 24 T cell receptor beta chains listed below, sequenced in a study of blood T cells in healthy people across ages. A second PCR of about 6 to 11 cycles used a sample-barcoded 5' primer and a J-beta primer mix. TCRdb used MiXCR to reprocess the 5' RACE reads, holding one entry per CDR3 protein. In the table there are 1.4 million or so distinct CDR3 sequences, approximately 42% of which are singletons. Sequencing input: blood. These receptors were collected from a woman younger than 35 in good health.

The CDR3 here is CASSFWGGGTESQETQYF. In nucleotides, the CDR3 is TGTGCCAGCAGCTTTTGGGGAGGGGGGACAGAATCACAAGAGACCCAGTACTTC. V and J are TRBV11-2 and TRBJ2-5, with D perhaps assigned TRBD1 or TRBD2 (7 bases each). The length of the CDR3 is 18 residues. CDR1 SGHAT and CDR2 FQNNGV come from the germline V gene. V was clipped by 3 bases and J by 2 bases, with 22 bases between them.

The rearrangement joins TRBV3-1 to TRBJ1-2, with D unclear. In germline, CDR1 is LGHDT, CDR2 YNNKEL (reference sequence). This CDR3 comprises 13 residues. The V gene lost 6 bases and the J gene lost 8 bases, with 16 bases spanning the gap. CDR3 in DNA: TGTGCCAGCAGTCAAACCTCTACGGGCGGCTACACCTTC. As protein: CASSQTSTGGYTF.

This clonotype was detected only a few times. The chain recombines TRBV6-5 with TRBJ2-1, with 8 bases identical to TRBD1. Germline-derived CDR1 and CDR2 are MNHEY and SVGAGI. This CDR3 is built from 15 residues. Unmatched junction bases numbered 8, after V lost 6 bases and J lost 4 bases. CDR3 nucleotides: TGTGCCAGCAGCACAGTTCGACAGGGGTACAATGAGCAGTTCTTC. Translating it yields CASSTVRQGYNEQFF.

The genes are TRBV12-3 or TRBV12-4 and TRBJ2-1; D unclear. The CDR3 runs 11 residues. Trimming pared 1 base from V and 12 bases from J, leaving 7 bases between. In DNA form, the CDR3 reads TGTGCCAGCAGTTTAGAATATGTGCAGTTCTTC. It translates to CASSLEYVQFF.

The rearrangement uses TRBV29-1 and TRBJ2-1, with D perhaps TRBD1 (5 bases). This CDR3 comprises 14 residues. From germline, CDR1 is SQVTM and CDR2 ANQGSEA. Trimming took off 5 bases at V and 4 bases at J, with 15 bases between the two ends. The CDR3 loop is CSVNPGLTYNEQFF. DNA of the CDR3: TGCAGCGTTAACCCAGGGTTGACATACAATGAGCAGTTCTTC.

This clonotype was observed a handful of times. The gene calls are TRBV7-2 and TRBJ2-3, with D maybe TRBD2 (6 bases). Germline V CDR1 and CDR2: SGHTA, FQGNSA. The ends were cut back, 5 bases at V and 2 bases at J, with 20 bases in the middle. The CDR3 is 17 amino acids. The DNA of the CDR3 is TGTGCCAGCAGCGCTTCGGTAGCGGTGTCTCCCACAGATACGCAGTATTTT. This translates into CASSASVAVSPTDTQYF.

This clonotype has more than one count but fewer than ten. The CDR3 region is CASSLRGTEVTYGYTF. The CDR3 nucleotides read TGCGCCAGCAGCTTGAGAGGGACAGAGGTAACCTATGGCTACACCTTC. The genes are TRBV5-1 and TRBJ1-2, with 7 bases lining up with TRBD1. Per the germline V gene, CDR1 is SGHRS and CDR2 is YFSETQ. CDR3 size: 16 residues. J was trimmed by 4 bases and V by 1 base; bases with no gene match: 10.

The V and J genes are TRBV20-1 and TRBJ1-5; D not certain. Germline-derived CDR1 and CDR2 are DFQATT and SNEGSKA (reference sequence). Trimming shortened V by 3 bases and J by 7 bases, and 10 bases separated the two germline ends. This CDR3 has 12 amino acids. In DNA form, the CDR3 reads TGCAGTGCTAGGATGGTCGGGCAGCCCCAGCATTTT. This translates into CSARMVGQPQHF.

This clonotype was observed once. V usage is TRBV6-2 or TRBV6-3 and J usage is TRBJ2-1; D is possibly TRBD1 (6 bases). V was clipped by 6 bases and J by 10 bases, with 16 bases between them. This CDR3 is 13 amino acids long. Germline CDR1 is MNHEY and CDR2 is SVGEGT. CDR3 DNA: TGTGCCAGCAGCTGGGACATGGCCTACGAGCAGTTCTTC. It translates to CASSWDMAYEQFF.

This chain connects TRBV12-3 or TRBV12-4 to TRBJ2-7; D may be TRBD1 (6 bases). V was clipped by 5 bases and J by 3 bases, with 17 bases between them. The CDR3 totals 15 residues. Here the CDR3 reads CASSPTGSKVYEQYF. The CDR3 region has the DNA TGTGCCAGCAGTCCGACAGGATCTAAAGTCTACGAGCAGTACTTC.

The CDR3 loop is CASSLRGANYEQYF. CDR3 nucleotides: TGTGCCAGCAGTTTGCGGGGGGCGAACTACGAGCAGTACTTC. V usage is TRBV7-9 and J usage is TRBJ2-7, with 8 bases aligning to TRBD2. This CDR3 region has 14 residues. V lost 6 bases, J lost 3 bases, and 7 bases stayed unmatched. Germline CDR1 reads SEHNR; CDR2 reads FQNEAQ (reference sequence).

The chain joins TRBV4-1 to TRBJ1-5; D call uncertain. The germline V and J ends were trimmed by 1 base and 0 bases, with 7 bases remaining between them. CDR1 and CDR2 (germline): MGHRA, YSYEKL. The CDR3 is 15 amino acids. CDR3 in amino acids: CASSQVTASNQPQHF. CDR3 DNA: TGCGCCAGCAGCCAAGTAACGGCTAGCAATCAGCCCCAGCATTTT.

The chain joins TRBV4-2 to TRBJ1-2, with a tentative D call TRBD1 (5 bases). The V gene lost 1 base and the J gene lost 2 bases, with 11 bases spanning the gap. Germline values: CDR1 LGHNA, CDR2 YNFKEQ. The CDR3 is made up of 15 amino acids. The CDR3 region has the DNA TGTGCCAGCAGCCAAGGGGGGAACAGCAACTATGGCTACACCTTC. The encoded protein is CASSQGGNSNYGYTF.

J is TRBJ2-7 and V is TRBV13; D may be TRBD1 (6 bases). Trimming pared 4 bases from V and 1 base from J, leaving 17 bases between. The CDR3 has 16 residues. Germline CDR1 PRHDT, CDR2 FYEKMQ (reference sequence). The CDR3 DNA is TGTGCCAGCAGCTATATGATGGGGGCAAGTTCCTACGAGCAGTACTTC. It yields the protein CASSYMMGASSYEQYF.

This clonotype was observed a handful of times. The chain couples TRBV2 to TRBJ2-5, with D hard to call. In germline, CDR1 is SNHLY, CDR2 FYNNEI. Trimming removed 6 bases at V and 5 bases at J, with 19 bases between. The CDR3 length is 15 residues. CDR3: CASSPDLTTWETQYF. The CDR3 DNA reads TGTGCCAGCAGCCCCGACTTGACGACTTGGGAGACCCAGTACTTC.

The J gene is TRBJ1-1, the V gene TRBV20-1; D remains unclear. Germline V CDR1 and CDR2: DFQATT, SNEGSKA (reference sequence). CDR3 size: 12 residues. Trimming took off 5 bases at V and 8 bases at J, with 15 bases between the two ends. The CDR3 region has the DNA TGCAGTGCTCAGAAGGAGGCCACCGAAGCTTTCTTT. This codes for CSAQKEATEAFF.

The rearrangement links TRBV7-2 to TRBJ2-5, with D uncertain. V lost 2 bases to trimming and J lost 7 bases, with 20 bases between them. The germline V gene encodes CDR1 SGHTA and CDR2 FQGNSA. CDR3 length equals 16 residues. CDR3 nucleotides: TGTGCCAGCAGCTTAAACCCACTATCCGGATCGGGGACCCAGTACTTC. Translated: CASSLNPLSGSGTQYF.

The CDR3 nucleotides read TGCAGCGTTTGGACAGGTTTTGGTAGTGAGCAGTACTTC. Translating gives CSVWTGFGSEQYF. This rearrangement joins TRBV29-1 to TRBJ2-7, with TRBD1 matching over 7 bases. Germline trimming cut 5 bases from V and 7 bases from J; bases unmatched to any gene: 11. This CDR3 is 13 amino acids long. Germline V gives CDR1 SQVTM, CDR2 ANQGSEA.

There are a few counts of this clonotype. The V call is TRBV20-1, the J call TRBJ1-1; D may be TRBD1 (5 bases). The CDR3 is made up of 15 amino acids. Between the trimmed V and J ends, which lost 0 bases and 1 base, there was a span of 12 bases. Germline assignment: CDR1 DFQATT and CDR2 SNEGSKA (reference sequence). Here the CDR3 DNA reads TGCAGTGCTAGAGATCTCGCAGGGTGGAACACTGAAGCTTTCTTT. Translating it yields CSARDLAGWNTEAFF.

The genes are TRBV2 and TRBJ2-1, with TRBD2 matching over 7 bases. V dropped 6 bases and J dropped 5; count of bases not matched to a gene: 10. From germline, CDR1 is SNHLY and CDR2 FYNNEI. CDR3 size: 15 residues. CDR3 loop: CASSSRLALDNEQFF. The CDR3 DNA is TGTGCCAGCAGCTCTAGACTAGCCCTAGACAATGAGCAGTTCTTC.

V and J are TRBV3-1 and TRBJ2-4, with a possible D match to TRBD2 (6 bases). Germline V gene data show CDR1 as LGHDT and CDR2 as YNNKEL (reference sequence). The CDR3 totals 15 residues. The V end lost 2 bases, the J end lost 1 base, and 9 bases lay between the germline ends. CDR3 sequence (DNA): TGTGCCAGCAGCCAACTAGCGTCTGCCAAAAACATTCAGTACTTC. It specifies CASSQLASAKNIQYF. Based on the CDR3 plus reference TRBV3-1 and TRBJ2-4, the full variable domain is DTAVSQTPKYLVTQMGNDKSIKCEQNLGHDTMYWYKQDSKKFLKIMFSYNNKELIINETVPNRFSPKSPDKAHLNLHINSLELGDSAVYFCASSQLASAKNIQYFGAGTRLSVL.

The V and J genes are TRBV28 and TRBJ2-3, with 9 bases lining up with TRBD1. Looked up from germline, CDR1 is MDHEN and CDR2 is SYDVKM. The CDR3 extends over 16 amino acids. V lost 4 bases and J lost 3; bases outside the gene matches: 8. This CDR3 is CASSSPGQGQTDTQYF. The DNA for the CDR3 is TGTGCCAGCAGTTCACCGGGACAGGGACAAACAGATACGCAGTATTTT.

This clonotype was observed a few times. The rearrangement joins TRBV29-1 to TRBJ2-7, with TRBD2 as a possible D gene (6 bases). V gave up 4 bases and J gave up 7 bases, with 26 bases separating them. Germline assignment: CDR1 SQVTM and CDR2 ANQGSEA. The CDR3 consists of 16 residues. The CDR3 sequence is CSVVIPGRLEYNEQYF. The DNA of the CDR3 is TGCAGCGTTGTAATACCGGGGCGACTAGAGTACAATGAGCAGTACTTC.

This clonotype was found a few times. The chain recombines TRBV29-1 with TRBJ1-6; D is ambiguous. The CDR3 has 15 amino acids. The V and J ends lost 5 bases and 8 bases respectively, with 19 bases between them. The germline CDR1 and CDR2 sequences are SQVTM and ANQGSEA. CDR3 DNA sequence: TGCAGCGTTCGTGTAAGTGGCAGTGGTGATTCACCCCTCCACTTT. Its translation: CSVRVSGSGDSPLHF. Together with reference TRBV29-1 and TRBJ1-6, the CDR3 gives the full variable domain: SAVISQKPSRDICQRGTSLTIQCQVDSQVTMMFWYRQQPGQSLTLIATANQGSEATYESGFVIDKFPISRPNLTFSTLTVSNMSPEDSSIYLCSVRVSGSGDSPLHFGNGTRLTVT.